The rows below give T cell receptor beta chains drawn from one sample of a study of blood T cell repertoires in COVID-19. The data were produced by immunoSEQ multiplex PCR, yet TCRdb's version contains in-frame clones alone and is incomplete. The sample lists 140,000 to 150,000 clones, 84% occurring once. Sequencing input: PBMCs or T cells enriched from blood (not recorded which). These receptors came from a woman aged 50 to 60 who had been exposed to COVID-19. The CDR3 runs from the conserved cysteine through the conserved F or W. The D gene is left open where the match is weak.

J: TRBJ1-6; V: TRBV21-1; D: NA; CDR3: CASSKVLRVSPLHF; DNA: TGTGCCAGCAGCAAAGTTTTGAGGGTCTCACCCCTCCACTTT
J: TRBJ2-3; V: TRBV7-2; D: NA; CDR3: CASTSVSTDTQYF; DNA: TGTGCCAGCACCTCTGTTAGCACAGATACGCAGTATTTT
J: TRBJ1-2; V: TRBV12-3/TRBV12-4; D: NA; CDR3: CASSAGPYGYTF; DNA: TGTGCCAGCAGTGCGGGCCCCTATGGCTACACCTTC
J: TRBJ2-1; V: TRBV29-1; D: TRBD1; CDR3: CSGRGQGGAGYYNEQFF; DNA: TGCAGCGGCCGGGGACAGGGTGGGGCGGGGTATTACAATGAGCAGTTCTTC
J: TRBJ2-7; V: TRBV5-1; D: NA; CDR3: CASSPDTFPYEQYF; DNA: TGCGCCAGCAGCCCCGACACCTTTCCTTACGAGCAGTACTTC
J: TRBJ2-3; V: TRBV3-1/TRBV3-2; D: NA; CDR3: CASSQAGFTDTQYF; DNA: TGTGCCAGCAGCCAGGCGGGGTTCACAGATACGCAGTATTTT
J: TRBJ1-1; V: TRBV10-2; D: TRBD1; CDR3: CASSLTGHAPANTEAFF; DNA: TGCGCCAGCAGTCTGACAGGGCATGCCCCCGCGAACACTGAAGCTTTCTTT
J: TRBJ2-2; V: TRBV27; D: NA; CDR3: CASSLSRLANTGELFF; DNA: TGTGCCAGCAGTTTATCGCGGCTAGCGAACACCGGGGAGCTGTTTTTT
J: TRBJ2-2; V: TRBV6-4; D: TRBD1; CDR3: CASSDARQGATGELFF; DNA: TGTGCCAGCAGTGACGCGAGACAGGGGGCCACCGGGGAGCTGTTTTTT
J: TRBJ1-5; V: TRBV12-3/TRBV12-4; D: NA; CDR3: CASSWAGTQHF; DNA: TGTGCCAGCAGTTGGGCCGGGACCCAGCATTTT
J: TRBJ2-2; V: TRBV27; D: TRBD1; CDR3: CASSFGQGALAGELFF; DNA: TGTGCCAGCAGTTTCGGACAGGGGGCGCTTGCCGGGGAGCTGTTTTTT
J: TRBJ1-6; V: TRBV19; D: NA; CDR3: CASSVNREINSPLHF; DNA: TGTGCCAGTAGTGTAAACCGGGAGATTAATTCACCCCTCCACTTT
J: TRBJ2-5; V: TRBV9; D: TRBD2; CDR3: CASSVDPSGGLQETQYF; DNA: TGTGCCAGCAGCGTAGACCCGAGCGGGGGCCTCCAAGAGACCCAGTACTTC
J: TRBJ2-5; V: TRBV21-1; D: NA; CDR3: CASSNRDRRETQYF; DNA: TGTGCCAGCAGCAACAGGGACAGGAGGGAGACCCAGTACTTC
J: TRBJ2-7; V: TRBV19; D: TRBD1; CDR3: CASSTARDRVYEQYF; DNA: TGTGCCAGTAGTACCGCTCGGGACAGGGTATACGAGCAGTACTTC
J: TRBJ2-3; V: TRBV4-1; D: TRBD2; CDR3: CASSQRLAGGADTQYF; DNA: TGCGCCAGCAGCCAACGGCTAGCGGGGGGCGCGGATACGCAGTATTTT
J: TRBJ1-4; V: TRBV19; D: TRBD1; CDR3: CASSTTGGMYEKLFF; DNA: TGTGCCAGTAGTACAACAGGGGGAATGTATGAAAAACTGTTTTTT
J: TRBJ1-3; V: TRBV9; D: NA; CDR3: CASTGTGNTIYF; DNA: TGTGCCAGTACAGGGACTGGAAACACCATATATTTT
J: TRBJ1-2; V: TRBV6-4; D: NA; CDR3: CASSDSKRGSYGYTF; DNA: TGTGCCAGCAGTGACTCGAAAAGGGGGTCCTATGGCTACACCTTC
J: TRBJ1-6; V: TRBV7-8; D: TRBD1; CDR3: CASSLGLTGESPLHF; DNA: TGTGCCAGCAGCTTAGGGTTGACAGGGGAATCACCCCTCCACTTT